These T cell receptor beta chains were read from a single sample in a study of spatial heterogeneity in lung cancer. MiXCR, run by TCRdb on the 5' RACE reads, gives a single entry per CDR3 protein. The sample includes 100,000 or so distinct CDR3 sequences, approximately 4% seen only once; the top ten take around 21%. The input for sequencing was lung tumor tissue, taken at surgery. The receptors come from a male donor with early-stage non-small cell lung cancer. Both conserved end residues are part of each CDR3. The D gene is left open where the match is weak. The listing skips clone size in some rows; elsewhere it reads once, few, many or a size class.

TRBD2	TRBV12-5	many	TRBJ2-3	16	TGTGCTAGTGACCCCACTAGCGGGCTTAGCACAGATACGCAGTATTTT	CASDPTSGLSTDTQYF
TRBD2	TRBV2	many	TRBJ2-3	16	TGTGCCAGCAGAAATAGCGGGAGCATGGCGGGCGATACGCAGTATTTT	CASRNSGSMAGDTQYF
.	TRBV7-9	many	TRBJ2-1	12	TGTGCCAGCAGCTTGAACGACAATGAGCAGTTCTTC	CASSLNDNEQFF
.	TRBV5-1	few	TRBJ2-5	14	TGCGCCAGCAGCCCTTCTTCGGGGATGCAGACCCAGTACTTC	CASSPSSGMQTQYF
.	TRBV30	many	TRBJ2-7	13	TGTGCCTGGAGTATAGGTGCGGGTATAGAGCAGTACTTC	CAWSIGAGIEQYF
TRBD1	TRBV7-2	.	TRBJ1-2	15	TGTGCCAGCAGCCCAATATGGGACAGGGGTTATGGCTACACCTTC	CASSPIWDRGYGYTF
TRBD2	TRBV12-5	.	TRBJ2-1	12	TGTGCTAGTGGTTTGGCTGGGACTAGCGAGCTTTTC	CASGLAGTSELF
.	TRBV6-1	many	TRBJ2-7	11	TGTGCCAGCGGTGTTGTTTACGAGCAGTACTTC	CASGVVYEQYF
.	TRBV20-1	few	TRBJ1-3	14	TGCAGTGCCATGGACCGCCTGTCTGGAAACACCATATATTTT	CSAMDRLSGNTIYF
.	TRBV20-1	few	TRBJ2-3	14	TGCAGTGCTAGAAAGGTGCGACTCACAGATACGCAGTATTTT	CSARKVRLTDTQYF
.	TRBV28	many	TRBJ2-1	15	TGTGCCAGCAGTTTATCGAGGGGCCCGCGGGCGGAGCAGTTCTTC	CASSLSRGPRAEQFF
.	TRBV5-1	many	TRBJ1-6	17	TGCGCCAGCAGCTTGGTTACAAACGGCAGGGAAGATTCACCCCTCCACTTT	CASSLVTNGREDSPLHF
.	TRBV3-1	few	TRBJ2-2	16	TGTGCCAGCAGCCCCTATGGCGGGACCCACACCGGGGAGCTGTTTTTT	CASSPYGGTHTGELFF
.	TRBV18	many	TRBJ1-6	13	TGTGCCAGCTCCCCTGGACGGAATTCACCCCTCCACTTT	CASSPGRNSPLHF
.	TRBV6-1	.	TRBJ2-3	13	TGTGCCAGCAGTGATAGCCCCACAGATACGCAGTATTTT	CASSDSPTDTQYF
.	TRBV5-6	.	TRBJ2-7	14	TGTGCCAGCAGCTTTAAAGACGTAGCCTACGAGCAGTACTTC	CASSFKDVAYEQYF
.	TRBV4-1	many	TRBJ2-3	13	TGCGCCAGCAGCCAAGATCATGGGAATACGCAGTATTTT	CASSQDHGNTQYF
.	TRBV15	many	TRBJ1-1	15	TGTGCCACCAGCAGATCTCTCACAAAGGCGTCTCTCGCTTTCTTT	CATSRSLTKASLAFF
TRBD2	TRBV27	few	TRBJ2-7	14	TGTGCCAGCAGTCCGCACGGGACTAGCGTCGAGCAGTACTTC	CASSPHGTSVEQYF
TRBD1	TRBV20-1	many	TRBJ1-5	14	TGCAGTGCCCGGGACAGGGTGAGCAATCAGCCCCAGCATTTT	CSARDRVSNQPQHF
.	TRBV9	many	TRBJ1-2	15	TGTGCCAGCAGCAAAAGCAGGGGCGACGTAAGTGGCTACACCTTC	CASSKSRGDVSGYTF
.	TRBV28	many	TRBJ2-6	16	TGTGCCAGCAGTTTAAATTTAGCCTCTGGGGCCAACGTCCTGACTTTC	CASSLNLASGANVLTF
TRBD2	TRBV4-1	many	TRBJ2-7	16	TGCGCCAGCAGCCAATTCCATGGGGAGGGCAATGCCGAGCAGTACTTC	CASSQFHGEGNAEQYF
.	TRBV28	many	TRBJ1-4	14	TGTGCCAGCAGTGGATTGGGACCTAATGAAAAACTGTTTTTT	CASSGLGPNEKLFF
.	TRBV7-9	many	TRBJ2-1	12	TGTGCCAGCAGCTTTATCTCTAGGGAGCAGTTCTTC	CASSFISREQFF
TRBD2	TRBV2	many	TRBJ2-4	15	TGTGCCAGCAGTGCTAGCGGACCTGCCAAAAACATTCAGTACTTC	CASSASGPAKNIQYF
TRBD2	TRBV14	many	TRBJ2-7	15	TGTGCCAGCAGCCGCAGTCTAGCGGGCCCTAACGAGCAGTACTTC	CASSRSLAGPNEQYF
TRBD1	TRBV6-6	many	TRBJ2-3	16	TGTGCCAGCAGTTATTGGACAGGGGATAGCACAGATACGCAGTATTTT	CASSYWTGDSTDTQYF